This TCR beta chain originates from a study of T cell responses to AZD1222 COVID-19 vaccine. Overall study results and limits: Spike regions recognized by vaccine-associated CD4 TCRs spanned the protein, led by 160-218 and 743-854. Donor demographics were predominantly white British with a female majority; clonal diversity may be underestimated.

TCRdb's table, derived via immunoSEQ multiplex PCR, lists solely in-frame clones and lacks some. This sample has approximately 120,000 clones, with 80% to 90% found just once. Concerning this clone: What it binds is not known.

The germline gives CDR1 LGHDT, CDR2 YNNKEL (reference sequence). Trimming shortened V by 0 bases and J by 4 bases, and 12 bases separated the two germline ends. CDR3 length: 15 residues. The sequences come from peripheral blood, collected on day 0 of AZD1222 vaccination. The receptor comes from an adult in good health. This chain links TRBV3-1 (or the pseudogene TRBV3-2) with TRBJ1-2; D not certain. CDR3 DNA sequence: TGTGCCAGCAGCCAAGAGGTGGAGACAAGCTATGGCTACACCTTC. Protein sequence: CASSQEVETSYGYTF.